These 26 T cell receptor beta chains originate from one sample sequenced in a study of shared clonotypes between healthy human individuals. Libraries were prepared by immunoSEQ multiplex PCR; TCRdb keeps only in-frame clonotypes and omits some of them. Seen here are about 1.1 million clones, 78% observed once, and the top ten hold 0.5% to 0.6%. Sequencing used memory CD4+ T cells from PBMCs. The subset was: CD45RA-negative fraction. The source of these receptors is a man aged 18 to 30 in good health. Some clones in this sample may be carry-over from other donors' samples.

CDR3 sequence: CASSSMLGQRETQYF. The DNA for the CDR3 is TGTGCCAGCAGCTCTATGTTGGGACAGCGAGAGACCCAGTACTTC. V usage is TRBV5-4 and J usage is TRBJ2-5; 7 nucleotides line up with TRBD1. Germline CDR1 SGHNT, CDR2 YYREEE (reference sequence). The CDR3 is 15 amino acids. The J segment lost 4 bases and the V segment lost 3 bases, leaving 9 bases of the junction unmatched.

The V call is TRBV30, the J call TRBJ2-3; unclear D gene. V was cut by 4 bases and J by 4 bases, with 9 bases left in between. The CDR3 is made up of 12 amino acids. Germline values: CDR1 GTSNPN, CDR2 SVGIG (reference sequence). The chain's CDR3 is CAWTRGADTQYF. The CDR3 region has the DNA TGTGCCTGGACCCGTGGTGCAGATACGCAGTATTTT.

The CDR3, as DNA: TGTGCCAGCAGCTTGGACGGCACGTGGGGCATTCAGTACTTC. Translated, it gives CASSLDGTWGIQYF. This chain links TRBV5-4 with TRBJ2-4; D is uncertain. The CDR3 loop spans 14 amino acids. The germline V gene encodes CDR1 SGHNT and CDR2 YYREEE (reference sequence). The V end was cut by 0 bases, the J end by 9 bases, with 13 bases between.

The chain employs TRBV10-1 and TRBJ2-1; 12 bases map to TRBD2. V dropped 11 bases and J dropped 5; count of bases not matched to a gene: 13. Germline V CDR1 and CDR2: WNHNN, SYGVQD (reference sequence). CDR3 size: 16 residues. The CDR3 loop is CARVLRTSGMNNEQFF. DNA of the CDR3: TGCGCCCGTGTACTTCGGACTAGCGGGATGAACAATGAGCAGTTCTTC.

Here the CDR3 reads CSVGDRVIYEQYF. CDR3 in DNA: TGCAGCGTTGGGGACAGGGTAATCTACGAGCAGTACTTC. The chain carries TRBV29-1 and TRBJ2-7; 9 bases fit TRBD1. Germline values: CDR1 SQVTM, CDR2 ANQGSEA. CDR3 length: 13 amino acids. Losses at the gene ends were 4 bases for V and 3 bases for J; bases not matched to a gene: 4.

This clone was detected only a few times. The gene calls are TRBV28 and TRBJ1-2; the match to TRBD1 covers 11 bases. The V gene's germline CDR1 is MDHEN and CDR2 SYDVKM. The CDR3 spans 17 residues. Losses at the gene ends were 4 bases for V and 5 bases for J; bases not matched to a gene: 12. CDR3 DNA sequence: TGTGCCAGCAGTTCAGGGGGACAGGGGGTTGGATTTTATGGCTACACCTTC. This codes for CASSSGGQGVGFYGYTF.

This clone was seen only a few times. The J gene is TRBJ2-3, the V gene TRBV29-1; weak D call: TRBD2 (5 bases). Germline V CDR1 and CDR2: SQVTM, ANQGSEA. The CDR3 consists of 13 residues. V lost 3 bases, J lost 1 base, and 8 bases lay in between. The CDR3 region is CSVDWGGTDTQYF. The DNA for the CDR3 is TGCAGCGTTGATTGGGGAGGCACAGATACGCAGTATTTT.

The genes are TRBV28 and TRBJ2-7, with D possibly matching TRBD1 (5 bases). CDR1 and CDR2 from the germline V gene are MDHEN and SYDVKM. The V and J ends lost 6 bases and 1 base respectively, with 16 bases between them. The CDR3 covers 15 residues. The CDR3 protein is CASRYRTEVSYEQYF. CDR3 in DNA: TGTGCCAGCAGGTACAGGACCGAAGTATCCTACGAGCAGTACTTC.

The chain recombines TRBV19 with TRBJ2-3; 13 bases fit TRBD2. The CDR3 totals 18 residues. Trimming removed 5 bases from V and 0 bases from J; junction bases left unmatched: 8. Per the germline V gene, CDR1 is LNHDA and CDR2 is SQIVND (reference sequence). The CDR3 spells CASSSGTSGKLSTDTQYF. The CDR3 DNA reads TGTGCCAGTAGTTCGGGGACTAGCGGGAAATTAAGCACAGATACGCAGTATTTT. Based on the CDR3 plus reference TRBV19 and TRBJ2-3, the full variable domain is DGGITQSPKYLFRKEGQNVTLSCEQNLNHDAMYWYRQDPGQGLRLIYYSQIVNDFQKGDIAEGYSVSREKKESFPLTVTSAQKNPTAFYLCASSSGTSGKLSTDTQYFGPGTRLTVL.

V is TRBV7-6 and J is TRBJ1-1, with 7 bases aligning to TRBD1. The CDR3 has 19 residues. Germline CDR1 SGHVS, CDR2 FNYEAQ. V trimming: 5 bases; J trimming: 2 bases; junction bases outside the gene matches: 20. The CDR3 coding sequence is TGTGCCAGCAGCCTTACACCCCGACGAACAGGGGCTGTAAACACTGAAGCTTTCTTT. Translation gives CASSLTPRRTGAVNTEAFF.

The chain has TRBV9 and TRBJ1-2; D might be TRBD1 (5 bases). CDR1 SGDLS and CDR2 YYNGEE come from the germline V gene. The ends were cut back, 0 bases at V and 4 bases at J, with 10 bases in the middle. The CDR3 is 14 residues long. CDR3: CASSVESGVYGYTF. Here the CDR3 DNA reads TGTGCCAGCAGCGTAGAATCGGGGGTCTATGGCTACACCTTC.

V is TRBV28 and J is TRBJ2-1, with TRBD2 identical over 11 bases. This CDR3 has 16 residues. The junction had 6 bases not matched to a gene; V was cut back by 5 bases and J by 3 bases. CDR1 and CDR2 from the germline V gene are MDHEN and SYDVKM. The DNA of the CDR3 is TGTGCCAGCAGTGACGCCGGGACTAGCGGCTACAATGAGCAGTTCTTC. Amino acids: CASSDAGTSGYNEQFF. Using reference TRBV28 and TRBJ2-1 for the parts outside the CDR3, the full variable domain is DVKVTQSSRYLVKRTGEKVFLECVQDMDHENMFWYRQDPGLGLRLIYFSYDVKMKEKGDIPEGYSVSREKKERFSLILESASTNQTSMYLCASSDAGTSGYNEQFFGPGTRLTVL.

This chain links TRBV4-2 with TRBJ2-2, with D perhaps TRBD1 (6 bases). The CDR3 is 16 amino acids. The ends were cut back, 8 bases at V and 3 bases at J, with 19 bases in the middle. Germline-derived CDR1 and CDR2 are LGHNA and YNFKEQ. Written as DNA, the CDR3 is TGTGCCAGCCATTCCGAACAGGGTCGGGACACCGGGGAGCTGTTTTTT. Amino acid sequence: CASHSEQGRDTGELFF.

V usage is TRBV11-3 and J usage is TRBJ2-1; 8 positions match TRBD1. Per germline, CDR1 SGHNT and CDR2 YENEEA. V was pared by 6 bases and J by 7 bases, with 8 bases of the junction left unmatched. CDR3 length: 14 residues. CDR3 sequence (DNA): TGTGCCAGCAGTCCAGGGGGCGTAGGGAATGAGCAGTTCTTC. It translates to CASSPGGVGNEQFF.

As to this clone: The identical CDR3 is also encoded by other nucleotide sequences in the sample. This sequence joins TRBV2 and TRBJ1-1; no reliable D call. Germline lookup yields CDR1 SNHLY and CDR2 FYNNEI. This CDR3 has 14 amino acids. Trimming removed 3 bases from V and 3 bases from J, with 11 bases in between. CDR3 in DNA: TGTGCCAGCAGTGAGAGGCGGTGGGACACTGAAGCTTTCTTT. Translated: CASSERRWDTEAFF.

This clone has just a few counts. This rearrangement joins TRBV4-3 to TRBJ2-7, with a possible D match to TRBD1 (5 bases). In germline, CDR1 is LGHNA, CDR2 YSLEER. Trimming stripped 3 bases from V and 4 bases from J, with 10 bases between. The CDR3 spans 13 residues. This CDR3 reads CASSQATEYEQYF. In nucleotides, the CDR3 is TGCGCCAGCAGCCAGGCGACAGAATACGAGCAGTACTTC.

This chain links TRBV6-6 with TRBJ1-2; D perhaps matches TRBD1 (5 bases). This CDR3 has 12 amino acids. Germline V gives CDR1 MNHNY, CDR2 SVGAGI (reference sequence). Trimming left V 3 bases short and J 4 bases short, with 6 bases between. CDR3: CASSYDSYGYTF. CDR3 in DNA: TGTGCCAGCAGTTATGACAGCTATGGCTACACCTTC.

This chain joins TRBV19 and TRBJ2-3, with 8 bases lining up with TRBD1. The CDR3 runs to 16 residues. The V segment lost 5 bases and the J segment 1 base; nucleotides outside the gene matches: 8. CDR1 LNHDA and CDR2 SQIVND come from the germline V gene (reference sequence). CDR3: CASSPRDRGGTDTQYF. CDR3 DNA: TGTGCCAGTAGTCCCCGAGACAGGGGAGGCACAGATACGCAGTATTTT.

As concerns this clone: The same CDR3 can be traced to other DNA sequences in this sample. The rearrangement links TRBV27 to TRBJ2-7; 7 bases match TRBD1. CDR3 length: 13 amino acids. Trimming took 3 bases from V and 1 from J; bases not matched to a gene: 0. Germline assignment: CDR1 MNHEY and CDR2 SMNVEV (reference sequence). CDR3: CASSFRGSYEQYF. The CDR3 DNA reads TGTGCCAGCAGTTTCAGGGGGTCCTACGAGCAGTACTTC.

To note about this clone: At the DNA level, this CDR3 is encoded by other sequences in the same sample as well. This chain uses TRBV5-4 with TRBJ2-3; TRBD2 aligns across 11 bases. The V segment lost 0 bases and the J segment 6 bases; nucleotides outside the gene matches: 3. This CDR3 is built from 15 residues. CDR1 is SGHNT and CDR2 is YYREEE in the germline V gene (reference sequence). This CDR3 is CASSLVAGGPDTQYF. As DNA, the CDR3 is TGTGCCAGCAGCTTGGTAGCGGGAGGGCCTGATACGCAGTATTTT.

The CDR3 region has the DNA TGTGCCAGTAGTATTTTTGGGGACAGGATCCTCTCTGGGGCCAACGTCCTGACTTTC. Protein sequence: CASSIFGDRILSGANVLTF. The V call is TRBV19, the J call TRBJ2-6; TRBD1 matches at 8 bases. This CDR3 is built from 19 residues. Germline V CDR1 and CDR2: LNHDA, SQIVND (reference sequence). The V segment lost 3 bases and the J segment 0 bases; nucleotides outside the gene matches: 10.

The chain couples TRBV28 to TRBJ2-3, with 7 bases fitting TRBD2. V gave up 8 bases and J gave up 4 bases; unmatched junction bases: 6. This CDR3 contains 13 residues. The germline V gene encodes CDR1 MDHEN and CDR2 SYDVKM. CDR3 sequence reads: CASWAGAPDTQYF. DNA for the CDR3: TGTGCCAGCTGGGCGGGAGCCCCAGATACGCAGTATTTT.

This rearrangement joins TRBV7-9 to TRBJ1-1, with no clear D. V shed 2 bases and J shed 4 bases, with 11 bases lying between them. The CDR3 covers 14 residues. In germline, CDR1 is SEHNR, CDR2 FQNEAQ (reference sequence). The CDR3 protein is CASSLMSGFTEAFF. CDR3 DNA sequence: TGTGCCAGCAGCTTAATGTCCGGGTTCACTGAAGCTTTCTTT.

This chain uses TRBV28 with TRBJ2-5, with TRBD1 matching 7 bases. Germline lookup yields CDR1 MDHEN and CDR2 SYDVKM. The CDR3 is 14 residues long. V lost 6 bases and J lost 6; bases outside the gene matches: 10. CDR3: CASSRTGDKKTQYF. CDR3 nucleotide sequence: TGTGCCAGCAGCCGTACAGGGGACAAGAAGACCCAGTACTTC.

V and J are TRBV6-4 and TRBJ2-3; D is possibly TRBD1 (5 bases). Deletions cut 0 bases from V and 8 bases from J, with 15 bases between. The CDR3 has 15 residues. Germline CDR1 is MRHNA and CDR2 is SNTAGT. CDR3 DNA sequence: TGTGCCAGCAGTGACTCGATAAGGGGTGGAAGTACGCAGTATTTT. It yields the protein CASSDSIRGGSTQYF.

The chain carries TRBV28 and TRBJ2-7; a weak D match, TRBD1 (7 bases). Trimming took off 8 bases at V and 0 bases at J, with 17 bases between the two ends. The CDR3 has 15 amino acids. The germline V gene encodes CDR1 MDHEN and CDR2 SYDVKM. The CDR3 DNA reads as TGTGCCAGCCCCACTAGCAGGGGGGCCTCCTACGAGCAGTACTTC. Translated: CASPTSRGASYEQYF.